This passage covers 25 T cell receptor beta chains from one sample sequenced in a study of blood T cell repertoires in COVID-19 (TCRdb year 2020). The method was the immunoSEQ multiplex PCR assay. Sourced from immuneACCESS, this table was stored by TCRdb with only in-frame sequences that have V and J called. A share of the clones is absent; for the studies checked, an unresolved V gene accounts for under half, and the remainder has no known explanation. Recorded for this sample are about 100,000 clones; around 86% of them occurred a single time. Of the sample, 3.5% to 4% falls within the top ten clones. Sequences were obtained from peripheral blood. These receptors were collected from a man aged 55 to 69 with acute or convalescent COVID-19.

The V and J genes are TRBV5-4 and TRBJ2-1; tentative D call: TRBD2 (6 bases). The germline V gene encodes CDR1 SGHNT and CDR2 YYREEE (reference sequence). Trimming left V 0 bases short and J 10 bases short, with 8 bases between. The CDR3 runs 12 residues. The CDR3 nucleotides read TGTGCCAGCAGCTTGGGCCTAGCGGAGCAGTTCTTC. Its translation is CASSLGLAEQFF.

This chain links TRBV12-5 with TRBJ1-6; D is possibly TRBD1 (5 bases). V dropped 1 base and J dropped 9 bases, with 10 bases sitting between them. CDR3 length: 14 residues. From germline, CDR1 is LGHNT and CDR2 FRNRAP. This CDR3 reads CASGLDGTVSPLHF. The CDR3 bases are TGTGCTAGTGGTTTGGACGGGACTGTTTCACCCCTCCACTTT. The complete variable domain, with remaining parts taken from reference TRBV12-5 and TRBJ1-6, reads DARVTQTPRHKVTEMGQEVTMRCQPILGHNTVFWYRQTMMQGLELLAYFRNRAPLDDSGMPKDRFSAEMPDATLATLKIQPSEPRDSAVYFCASGLDGTVSPLHFGNGTRLTVT.

The CDR3 DNA is TGTGCCTGGAGTGTGCTAGCGGGAGGGCCGGGTGAGACCCAGTACTTC. This gives the protein CAWSVLAGGPGETQYF. V usage is TRBV30 and J usage is TRBJ2-5; 12 nucleotides match TRBD2. Germline CDR1 is GTSNPN and CDR2 is SVGIG (reference sequence). Trimming cost V 0 bases and J 5 bases; bases outside gene matches: 7. CDR3 length equals 16 residues.

This chain connects TRBV3-1 (or the pseudogene TRBV3-2) to TRBJ2-1, with a weak D call TRBD1 (8 bases). Germline CDR1 reads LGHDT; CDR2 reads YNNKEL (reference sequence). CDR3 length: 17 residues. Trimming shortened V by 2 bases and J by 3 bases, and 17 bases separated the two germline ends. This CDR3 is CASSQLGGGTGYNEQFF. The CDR3 nucleotides are TGTGCCAGCAGCCAACTTGGGGGGGGGACAGGCTACAATGAGCAGTTCTTC.

Only one count was recorded for this clone. This chain joins TRBV4-1 and TRBJ2-3; 13 bases align to TRBD2. The germline V gene encodes CDR1 MGHRA and CDR2 YSYEKL. The trim removed 3 bases at V and 5 bases at J, leaving 8 bases unmatched. The CDR3 is 17 amino acids. Here the CDR3 DNA reads TGCGCCAGCAGCCAGGGCCAGACTAGCGGGGGGAGAGATACGCAGTATTTT. This sequence encodes CASSQGQTSGGRDTQYF.

The count of this clone is one. The chain has TRBV19 and TRBJ2-5, with 9 nucleotides matching TRBD1. With 4 bases clipped from V and 2 bases from J, the junction kept 5 bases outside the gene matches. Per germline, CDR1 LNHDA and CDR2 SQIVND (reference sequence). The CDR3 spans 15 residues. CDR3 region: CASSRDRAYQETQYF. CDR3 nucleotides: TGTGCCAGTAGTAGGGACAGGGCCTATCAAGAGACCCAGTACTTC.

This chain uses TRBV20-1 with TRBJ2-1; D is perhaps TRBD2 (6 bases). This CDR3 spans 10 amino acids. V was trimmed by 5 bases and J by 8 bases, leaving 7 bases between them. In germline, CDR1 is DFQATT, CDR2 SNEGSKA (reference sequence). Written as DNA, the CDR3 is TGCAGTGCTGGGGGGTATGAGCAGTTCTTC. This codes for CSAGGYEQFF.

The rearrangement joins TRBV7-3 to TRBJ2-1; D might be TRBD2 (5 bases). This CDR3 contains 15 residues. Trimming pared 2 bases from V and 7 bases from J, leaving 15 bases between. The germline V gene encodes CDR1 SGHTA and CDR2 FQGTGA. The CDR3 loop is CASSLERVKVNEQFF. The CDR3 DNA reads TGTGCCAGCAGCTTAGAGAGGGTAAAAGTAAATGAGCAGTTCTTC.

The V call is TRBV7-3, the J call TRBJ1-1; a possible D gene is TRBD1 (5 bases). Deletions cut 4 bases from V and 5 bases from J, with 14 bases between. The length of the CDR3 is 14 residues. Germline V gene sequence: CDR1 SGHTA, CDR2 FQGTGA. CDR3 coding DNA: TGTGCCAGCAGCTCTACAGGAATCGGGACTGAAGCTTTCTTT. Protein: CASSSTGIGTEAFF.

V and J are TRBV19 and TRBJ1-4; TRBD1 matches at 9 bases. This CDR3 spans 16 amino acids. CDR1 and CDR2 (germline): LNHDA, SQIVND (reference sequence). V dropped 5 bases and J dropped 7; count of bases not matched to a gene: 11. CDR3 nucleotide sequence: TGTGCCAGTAGTCCCACTCGGACAGGGGTGGGTGAAAAACTGTTTTTT. Its translation: CASSPTRTGVGEKLFF.

This chain joins TRBV10-1 and TRBJ2-3, with D possibly TRBD2 on 6 matching bases. Trimming stripped 8 bases from V and 0 bases from J, with 12 bases between. The CDR3 spans 14 residues. CDR1 is WNHNN, CDR2 SYGVQD, per germline (reference sequence). In nucleotides, the CDR3 is TGCGCCAGCTCCCCCGGGACTAGCACAGATACGCAGTATTTT. Translated: CASSPGTSTDTQYF.

As DNA, the CDR3 is TGTGCCAGCAGTTACAGTGGCGTGGGAGGGCCCCAGCATTTT. Residues: CASSYSGVGGPQHF. This sequence joins TRBV6-6 and TRBJ1-5, with D uncertain. This CDR3 comprises 14 residues. Trimming took off 2 bases at V and 9 bases at J, with 14 bases between the two ends. The germline V gene has CDR1 MNHNY and CDR2 SVGAGI (reference sequence).

The chain carries TRBV7-2 and TRBJ1-2; possibly TRBD1 for D (6 bases). The CDR3 totals 15 residues. Germline assignment: CDR1 SGHTA and CDR2 FQGNSA. V lost 5 bases, J lost 1 base, and 14 bases lay in between. The DNA for the CDR3 is TGTGCCAGCAGCCGTACAGGGACCGTTAACTATGGCTACACCTTC. It codes for CASSRTGTVNYGYTF.

The genes are TRBV13 and TRBJ1-4; the match to TRBD1 covers 7 bases. The CDR3 covers 12 residues. Trimming took 11 bases from V and 4 from J; bases not matched to a gene: 4. CDR1 and CDR2 from the germline V gene are PRHDT and FYEKMQ (reference sequence). The CDR3 coding sequence is TGTGCCTCGGGACAGTATAATGAAAAACTGTTTTTT. It encodes CASGQYNEKLFF.

The J gene is TRBJ2-3, the V gene TRBV11-3; maybe TRBD1 (6 bases). Germline V gene data show CDR1 as SGHNT and CDR2 as YENEEA. V dropped 5 bases and J dropped 2 bases, with 11 bases sitting between them. The CDR3 sequence is 14 residues long. The CDR3 spells CASSPGAATDTQYF. CDR3 nucleotide sequence: TGTGCCAGCAGCCCAGGGGCGGCCACAGATACGCAGTATTTT.

The rearrangement uses TRBV15 and TRBJ2-5; 12 positions match TRBD2. The CDR3 sequence is 17 residues long. With V trimmed by 4 bases and J by 4 bases, 10 bases remained unmatched. CDR1 and CDR2 (germline): LNHNV, YYDKDF (reference sequence). The CDR3 loop is CATSNGASGRAGETQYF. The CDR3, as DNA: TGTGCCACCAGCAACGGGGCTAGCGGGAGGGCGGGAGAGACCCAGTACTTC.

The chain uses TRBV24-1 and TRBJ2-1; D is possibly TRBD2 (6 bases). Germline V gives CDR1 KGHDR, CDR2 SFDVKD. The ends were cut back, 3 bases at V and 8 bases at J, with 19 bases in the middle. The CDR3 spans 16 residues. CDR3 region: CATSDPRGGRRDEQFF. In nucleotides, the CDR3 is TGTGCCACCAGTGATCCACGCGGAGGGAGGCGCGATGAGCAGTTCTTC.

The chain links TRBV5-1 to TRBJ2-7, with a weak D call TRBD1 (6 bases). V was cut by 4 bases and J by 2 bases, with 10 bases left in between. Looked up from germline, CDR1 is SGHRS and CDR2 is YFSETQ. CDR3 size: 13 residues. CDR3 DNA: TGCGCCAGCAGCCTACAGGGTACCTACGAGCAGTACTTC. As protein: CASSLQGTYEQYF.

The chain uses TRBV5-1 and TRBJ2-7; 7 nucleotides match TRBD2. The CDR3 covers 15 residues. Germline-derived CDR1 and CDR2 are SGHRS and YFSETQ. The trim removed 3 bases at V and 3 bases at J, leaving 9 bases unmatched. CDR3 sequence (DNA): TGCGCCAGCAGCTCCCAGGGAGGGACCCGCTACGAGCAGTACTTC. Translating gives CASSSQGGTRYEQYF.

This sequence joins TRBV19 and TRBJ2-1; the match to TRBD1 covers 7 bases. This CDR3 spans 15 amino acids. CDR1 LNHDA and CDR2 SQIVND come from the germline V gene (reference sequence). J gave up 4 bases and V 5 bases, and 8 bases lay outside the gene matches. The CDR3 is CASSVGGAGYNEQFF. In DNA form, the CDR3 reads TGTGCCAGTAGTGTAGGGGGCGCCGGGTACAATGAGCAGTTCTTC.

V gene TRBV25-1 combines with J gene TRBJ2-5, with TRBD2 matching over 13 bases. From germline, CDR1 is MGHDK and CDR2 SYGVNS. Losses at the gene ends were 4 bases for V and 4 bases for J; bases not matched to a gene: 3. This CDR3 has 15 residues. The CDR3 sequence: CASSVGLAGRETQYF. The CDR3 nucleotides read TGTGCCAGCAGTGTGGGACTAGCGGGGAGAGAGACCCAGTACTTC. Filled out from reference TRBV25-1 and TRBJ2-5, the complete variable domain reads EADIYQTPRYLVIGTGKKITLECSQTMGHDKMYWYQQDPGMELHLIHYSYGVNSTEKGDLSSESTVSRIRTEHFPLTLESARPSHTSQYLCASSVGLAGRETQYFGPGTRLLVL.

This chain joins TRBV10-2 and TRBJ1-5; maybe TRBD1 (5 bases). V was clipped by 0 bases and J by 7 bases, with 16 bases between them. This CDR3 region has 16 residues. Germline V lookup: CDR1 WSHSY, CDR2 SAAADI. The CDR3 sequence: CASSESGGAVEQPQHF. Written as DNA, the CDR3 is TGCGCCAGCAGTGAGTCGGGGGGTGCGGTGGAGCAGCCCCAGCATTTT.

CDR3 DNA: TGTGCCAGCAGCCCCCAAGTGGGGGGGCCCGAGACCCAGTACTTC. Protein: CASSPQVGGPETQYF. The chain employs TRBV7-2 and TRBJ2-5; D may be TRBD2 (7 bases). The CDR3 contains 15 residues. Germline CDR1 is SGHTA and CDR2 is FQGNSA. The V end lost 5 bases, the J end lost 5 bases, and 18 bases lay between the germline ends.

This clone was detected once. This sequence joins TRBV5-8 and TRBJ2-7, with TRBD2 identical over 9 bases. This CDR3 spans 15 amino acids. Trimming took 2 bases from V and 3 from J; bases not matched to a gene: 6. Germline loops: CDR1 SGHTS, CDR2 YDEGEE. The CDR3 is CASSLPGLAYYEQYF. DNA of the CDR3: TGTGCCAGCAGCTTACCGGGACTAGCCTACTACGAGCAGTACTTC.

V usage is TRBV6-1 and J usage is TRBJ1-2, with TRBD1 matching over 7 bases. V shed 1 base and J 0 bases; nucleotides not matched to a gene: 5. The CDR3 contains 16 residues. Germline V gene data show CDR1 as MNHNS and CDR2 as SASEGT. CDR3 in amino acids: CASSEDRGRANYGYTF. The CDR3 coding sequence is TGTGCCAGCAGTGAAGACAGGGGAAGGGCTAACTATGGCTACACCTTC.